A selection of T cell receptor beta chains follows, all from one sample in a study of T cell responses to AZD1222 COVID-19 vaccine. Data came from immunoSEQ multiplex PCR; TCRdb stores just in-frame clones and leaves some out. The data contain tens of thousands of clones, approximately 83% of them singletons. The source was peripheral blood, collected on day 0 of AZD1222 vaccination. These receptor sequences come from an adult in good health. The CDR3 runs from the conserved cysteine through the conserved F or W. Fields, in order: V gene, J gene, D gene, CDR3 length, clone size, CDR3 DNA, CDR3 protein. The D gene is left open where the match is weak. Clone sizes are given selectively: once, few, many, or a class where the clone is expanded.

TRBV28	TRBJ2-7	NA	14	medium-sized	TGTGCCAGCAGTTTGGAAAGGTTTCACTACGAGCAGTACTTC	CASSLERFHYEQYF
TRBV12-3/TRBV12-4	TRBJ1-2	NA	13	NA	TGTGCCAGCAGTTTAGGGGGGGACTATGGCTACACCTTC	CASSLGGDYGYTF
TRBV3-1/TRBV3-2	TRBJ1-3	NA	15	once	TGTGCCAGCAGCCACTCCGCGGTTTCAGGAAACACCATATATTTT	CASSHSAVSGNTIYF
TRBV4-1	TRBJ2-7	TRBD2	17	NA	TGCGCCAGCAGCCACGTTTTGCGGGGGGAGGTATCCTACGAGCAGTACTTC	CASSHVLRGEVSYEQYF
TRBV10-3	TRBJ1-1	NA	14	NA	TGTGCCATCAGTGACCTGAACGAGGAACGGGAAGCTTTCTTT	CAISDLNEEREAFF
TRBV7-2	TRBJ2-5	TRBD2	15	NA	TGTGCCAGCAGCACCGGACTAGCGGGAGTAGAGACCCAGTACTTC	CASSTGLAGVETQYF
TRBV4-3	TRBJ2-6	NA	16	NA	TGCGCCAGCAGCCAAGAAACAGGGACTGGGGCCAACGTCCTGACTTTC	CASSQETGTGANVLTF
TRBV27	TRBJ2-7	NA	16	once	TGTGCCAGCAGCTCGCCGGGGGGACAGAGCCTCTACGAGCAGTACTTC	CASSSPGGQSLYEQYF
TRBV7-9	TRBJ2-3	NA	14	NA	TGTGCCAGCAGATCACAGGGCCTAGGGGATACGCAGTATTTT	CASRSQGLGDTQYF
TRBV2	TRBJ1-1	TRBD1	16	NA	TGTGCCAGCAGTGTCCGACAGGGACCAAAGCGGACTGAAGCTTTCTTT	CASSVRQGPKRTEAFF
TRBV27	TRBJ1-5	TRBD1	19	NA	TGTGCCAGCAGTTTCATAGGATCCGGACAGGGCCCTAGCAATCAGCCCCAGCATTTT	CASSFIGSGQGPSNQPQHF
TRBV10-3	TRBJ2-7	NA	14	NA	TGTGCCATCAGTGATGGAGCGGTGTCCTACGAGCAGTACTTC	CAISDGAVSYEQYF
TRBV7-6	TRBJ2-3	NA	15	NA	TGTGCCAGCAGCTTAGACAGGGTTTTAACAGATACGCAGTATTTT	CASSLDRVLTDTQYF
TRBV2	TRBJ1-1	NA	13	NA	TGTGCCAGCAGAGCAACAGGAAACACTGAAGCTTTCTTT	CASRATGNTEAFF
TRBV13	TRBJ2-4	NA	16	few	TGTGCCAGCACCCGTTCGGCTAGCTCAGCCAAAAACATTCAGTACTTC	CASTRSASSAKNIQYF
TRBV28	TRBJ1-2	NA	15	NA	TGTGCCAGCACCCCATCCGACACAAACAACTATGGCTACACCTTC	CASTPSDTNNYGYTF
TRBV7-9	TRBJ1-4	NA	13	NA	TGTGCCAGCCGGGAAGGCCCCAATGAAAAACTGTTTTTT	CASREGPNEKLFF
TRBV5-1	TRBJ1-1	NA	13	NA	TGCGCCAGCAGCCCTTCCTCGGACTGGGAAGCTTTCTTT	CASSPSSDWEAFF
TRBV27	TRBJ2-5	NA	13	NA	TGTGCCAGCAGTTTTGCTGTACAAGAGACCCAGTACTTC	CASSFAVQETQYF
TRBV13	TRBJ1-1	NA	13	NA	TGTGCCAGCAGCCAGTGGCGTAGCTCTGAAGCTTTCTTT	CASSQWRSSEAFF
TRBV3-1/TRBV3-2	TRBJ1-5	NA	14	NA	TGTGCCAGCAGCCAAGATCGGGGTCATCAGCCCCAGCATTTT	CASSQDRGHQPQHF
TRBV2	TRBJ2-7	NA	13	NA	TGTGCCAGCCAGTGGGGGCAGAACTACGAGCAGTACTTC	CASQWGQNYEQYF